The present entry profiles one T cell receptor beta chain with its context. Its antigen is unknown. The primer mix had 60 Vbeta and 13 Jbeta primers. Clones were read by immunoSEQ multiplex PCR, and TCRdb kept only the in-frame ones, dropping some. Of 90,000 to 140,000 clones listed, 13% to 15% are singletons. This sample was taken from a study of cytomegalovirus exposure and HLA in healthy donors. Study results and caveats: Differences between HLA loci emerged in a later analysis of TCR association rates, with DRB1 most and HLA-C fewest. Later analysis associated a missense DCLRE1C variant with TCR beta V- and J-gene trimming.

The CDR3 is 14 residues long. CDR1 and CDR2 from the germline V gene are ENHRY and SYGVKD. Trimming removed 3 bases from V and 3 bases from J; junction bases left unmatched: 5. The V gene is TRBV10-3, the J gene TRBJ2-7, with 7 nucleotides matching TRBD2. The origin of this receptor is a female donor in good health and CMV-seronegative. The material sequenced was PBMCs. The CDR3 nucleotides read TGTGCCATCAGTGACGGGACTACAATCTACGAGCAGTACTTC. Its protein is CAISDGTTIYEQYF.